The 21 T cell receptor beta chains below come from one sample, sequenced in a study of T-cell memory formation after mild COVID-19. TCRdb re-called the 5' RACE reads through MiXCR, storing one row per CDR3 protein. The sample lists roughly 610,000 distinct CDR3 sequences; around a sixth were seen once. Sequencing was carried out using PBMCs or a T cell subset sorted from them (not recorded which). The origin of the receptors is an adult woman who had mild COVID-19 (a few samples of this study predate the infection). Cell type and time point are not known.

J is TRBJ2-5 and V is TRBV6-1, with a tentative D call TRBD2 (6 bases). V lost 7 bases, J lost 1 base, and 19 bases lay in between. Germline-derived CDR1 and CDR2 are MNHNS and SASEGT. The CDR3 covers 16 residues. The CDR3 loop is CASNTFPEGIQETQYF. CDR3 bases: TGTGCCAGCAACACTTTTCCGGAGGGTATCCAAGAGACCCAGTACTTC.

The rearrangement joins TRBV6-6 to TRBJ1-1; a weak D match, TRBD1 (6 bases). CDR3 length equals 14 residues. The germline V gene encodes CDR1 MNHNY and CDR2 SVGAGI (reference sequence). V lost 8 bases, J lost 4 bases, and 17 bases lay in between. The CDR3 region has the DNA TGTGCCAGCTACCCCGGGGGCGAGGTCACTGAAGCTTTCTTT. It specifies CASYPGGEVTEAFF.

The chain employs TRBV29-1 and TRBJ1-2; perhaps TRBD1 as D (5 bases). The CDR3 contains 12 residues. Trimming removed 1 base from V and 6 bases from J, with 9 bases in between. From germline, CDR1 is SQVTM and CDR2 ANQGSEA. CDR3 protein: CSVEVQGNGYTF. DNA for the CDR3: TGCAGCGTTGAAGTCCAGGGTAATGGCTACACCTTC.

The chain couples TRBV7-9 to TRBJ2-3, with D maybe TRBD2 (5 bases). The CDR3 length is 16 residues. The germline V gene encodes CDR1 SEHNR and CDR2 FQNEAQ (reference sequence). V was shortened by 1 base and J by 3 bases, with 14 bases between the two germline ends. CDR3 region: CASSLVYGVKTDTQYF. DNA for the CDR3: TGTGCCAGCAGCTTAGTTTACGGGGTCAAGACAGATACGCAGTATTTT.

J is TRBJ2-5 and V is TRBV9, with 9 nucleotides matching TRBD2. Germline trimming cut 0 bases from V and 0 bases from J; bases unmatched to any gene: 6. Germline V gene data show CDR1 as SGDLS and CDR2 as YYNGEE. CDR3 length equals 17 residues. In DNA, the CDR3 is TGTGCCAGCAGCGTAGGATTAGCGGGAGCGAACCAAGAGACCCAGTACTTC. Amino acids: CASSVGLAGANQETQYF.

CDR3 DNA sequence: TGTGCCAGCAGTGATCAGGGGACCGGGGAGCTGTTTTTT. Translation gives CASSDQGTGELFF. The chain has TRBV2 and TRBJ2-2; a possible D gene is TRBD1 (6 bases). CDR3 length: 13 amino acids. Trimming shortened V by 3 bases and J by 5 bases, and 7 bases separated the two germline ends. Germline V gives CDR1 SNHLY, CDR2 FYNNEI. The full variable domain, with the rest looked up from reference TRBV2 and TRBJ2-2, is EPEVTQTPSHQVTQMGQEVILRCVPISNHLYFYWYRQILGQKVEFLVSFYNNEISEKSEIFDDQFSVERPDGSNFTLKIRSTKLEDSAMYFCASSDQGTGELFFGEGSRLTVL.

V and J are TRBV3-1 and TRBJ2-2; D not certain. Between the trimmed V and J ends, which lost 0 bases and 4 bases, there was a span of 18 bases. Germline-derived CDR1 and CDR2 are LGHDT and YNNKEL (reference sequence). The CDR3 is 18 residues long. This chain's CDR3 is CASSQESSTLLVTGELFF. DNA of the CDR3: TGTGCCAGCAGCCAAGAATCCTCCACCCTCCTGGTCACCGGGGAGCTGTTTTTT.

J is TRBJ2-3 and V is TRBV7-2; D is possibly TRBD2 (8 bases). The length of the CDR3 is 15 residues. Germline V gene sequence: CDR1 SGHTA, CDR2 FQGNSA. V lost 5 bases and J lost 7, with 19 bases in between. CDR3 bases: TGTGCCAGCAGCCCCGGGGGGGGCAGGGGGAATACGCAGTATTTT. Protein sequence: CASSPGGGRGNTQYF.

This clonotype was seen ten or more times. The chain is built from TRBV4-1 and TRBJ1-3, with unresolved D. Trimming cost V 0 bases and J 0 bases, with 9 bases left between them. CDR3 length equals 16 residues. Germline V lookup: CDR1 MGHRA, CDR2 YSYEKL. The CDR3 sequence is CASSQEEGFSGNTIYF. DNA of the CDR3: TGCGCCAGCAGCCAAGAAGAAGGTTTCTCTGGAAACACCATATATTTT.

The chain combines TRBV3-1 with TRBJ2-2, with TRBD2 matching 7 bases. With V trimmed by 2 bases and J by 4 bases, 1 base remained unmatched. In germline, CDR1 is LGHDT, CDR2 YNNKEL (reference sequence). The CDR3 consists of 14 residues. The CDR3 coding sequence is TGTGCCAGCAGCCAACGGGGGGTCACCGGGGAGCTGTTTTTT. Its translation is CASSQRGVTGELFF.

In this sample, this clonotype turned up many times. The gene calls are TRBV7-9 and TRBJ2-7, with D unclear. Deletions cut 5 bases from V and 7 bases from J, with 15 bases between. This CDR3 is built from 13 residues. Looked up from germline, CDR1 is SEHNR and CDR2 is FQNEAQ (reference sequence). This chain's CDR3 is CASSLGARGEQYF. For the CDR3, the DNA is TGTGCCAGCAGCCTAGGCGCGCGTGGTGAGCAGTACTTC.

This clonotype was detected a few times. The rearrangement links TRBV7-9 to TRBJ2-6; D remains ambiguous. V lost 5 bases to trimming and J lost 2 bases, with 7 bases between them. Germline CDR1 SEHNR, CDR2 FQNEAQ (reference sequence). The CDR3 is 14 amino acids. The CDR3 nucleotides read TGTGCCAGCAGCGCTACCCCTGGGGCCAACGTCCTGACTTTC. Its translation is CASSATPGANVLTF.

The rearrangement uses TRBV7-2 and TRBJ1-2; 8 nucleotides line up with TRBD1. The CDR3 is made up of 16 amino acids. V dropped 6 bases and J dropped 4; count of bases not matched to a gene: 13. Germline-derived CDR1 and CDR2 are SGHTA and FQGNSA. The CDR3 protein is CASRPRTDREIYGYTF. CDR3 DNA: TGTGCCAGCAGGCCCCGAACGGACAGGGAGATCTATGGCTACACCTTC.

This chain's CDR3 is CASKLGTGGFYGYTF. As DNA, the CDR3 is TGCGCCAGCAAGCTTGGGACAGGAGGGTTCTATGGCTACACCTTC. The rearrangement joins TRBV5-1 to TRBJ1-2, with 8 bases matching TRBD1. The CDR3 runs 15 residues. The V gene's germline CDR1 is SGHRS and CDR2 YFSETQ. The J segment lost 4 bases and the V segment lost 6 bases, leaving 11 bases of the junction unmatched.

The chain has TRBV4-1 and TRBJ2-2; 7 nucleotides align to TRBD1. Germline trimming cut 0 bases from V and 4 bases from J; bases unmatched to any gene: 17. CDR1 MGHRA and CDR2 YSYEKL come from the germline V gene. CDR3 length equals 20 residues. The CDR3 protein is CASSQDNSGSTGFVTGELFF. CDR3 sequence (DNA): TGCGCCAGCAGCCAAGATAACTCGGGGTCGACAGGGTTCGTCACCGGGGAGCTGTTTTTT.

This clonotype was found many times. The chain employs TRBV29-1 and TRBJ2-5; 8 nucleotides agree with TRBD2. The CDR3 is made up of 12 amino acids. CDR1 is SQVTM, CDR2 ANQGSEA, per germline. The V segment lost 3 bases and the J segment 4 bases; nucleotides outside the gene matches: 1. The CDR3 loop is CSVDAGGETQYF. The CDR3 DNA sequence: TGCAGCGTTGATGCGGGGGGAGAGACCCAGTACTTC.

The J gene is TRBJ2-7, the V gene TRBV9, with D tentatively TRBD2 (5 bases). Germline CDR1 is SGDLS and CDR2 is YYNGEE. This CDR3 has 15 amino acids. Trimming removed 0 bases from V and 7 bases from J, with 17 bases in between. CDR3 loop: CASSVEVSASGEQYF. The CDR3 region has the DNA TGTGCCAGCAGCGTAGAGGTTAGCGCTTCGGGTGAGCAGTACTTC.

The chain recombines TRBV9 with TRBJ1-3, with D hard to call. Germline V gene data show CDR1 as SGDLS and CDR2 as YYNGEE. Between the trimmed V and J ends, which lost 0 bases and 0 bases, there was a span of 7 bases. This CDR3 is built from 15 residues. CDR3 amino acids: CASSVEGVSGNTIYF. In nucleotides, the CDR3 is TGTGCCAGCAGCGTAGAAGGAGTCTCTGGAAACACCATATATTTT.

This clonotype was seen ten or more times. The chain links TRBV18 to TRBJ2-3; D is ambiguous. The CDR3 covers 13 residues. CDR1 and CDR2 from the germline V gene are KGHSH and LQKENI. The V end lost 0 bases, the J end lost 1 base, and 2 bases lay between the germline ends. CDR3 nucleotide sequence: TGTGCCAGCTCACCACCGGGCACAGATACGCAGTATTTT. As protein: CASSPPGTDTQYF.

The rearrangement links TRBV5-4 to TRBJ1-4; D perhaps matches TRBD1 (5 bases). The germline V gene encodes CDR1 SGHNT and CDR2 YYREEE (reference sequence). Trimming removed 4 bases at V and 7 bases at J, with 17 bases between. The CDR3 spans 15 residues. Here the CDR3 reads CASSGEFGAVEKLFF. CDR3 nucleotide sequence: TGTGCCAGCAGCGGAGAATTTGGGGCGGTTGAAAAACTGTTTTTT. Using reference TRBV5-4 and TRBJ1-4 for the parts outside the CDR3, the full variable domain is ETGVTQSPTHLIKTRGQQVTLRCSSQSGHNTVSWYQQALGQGPQFIFQYYREEENGRGNFPPRFSGLQFPNYSSELNVNALELDDSALYLCASSGEFGAVEKLFFGSGTQLSVL.

In its sample, this clonotype was seen a few times. The chain combines TRBV7-9 with TRBJ2-5; TRBD1 aligns across 9 bases. The J segment lost 4 bases and the V segment lost 2 bases, leaving 8 bases of the junction unmatched. From germline, CDR1 is SEHNR and CDR2 FQNEAQ (reference sequence). The CDR3 loop spans 16 amino acids. In nucleotides, the CDR3 is TGTGCCAGCAGCTTAACACGAACAGGGGGCCCAGAGACCCAGTACTTC. Amino acids: CASSLTRTGGPETQYF.